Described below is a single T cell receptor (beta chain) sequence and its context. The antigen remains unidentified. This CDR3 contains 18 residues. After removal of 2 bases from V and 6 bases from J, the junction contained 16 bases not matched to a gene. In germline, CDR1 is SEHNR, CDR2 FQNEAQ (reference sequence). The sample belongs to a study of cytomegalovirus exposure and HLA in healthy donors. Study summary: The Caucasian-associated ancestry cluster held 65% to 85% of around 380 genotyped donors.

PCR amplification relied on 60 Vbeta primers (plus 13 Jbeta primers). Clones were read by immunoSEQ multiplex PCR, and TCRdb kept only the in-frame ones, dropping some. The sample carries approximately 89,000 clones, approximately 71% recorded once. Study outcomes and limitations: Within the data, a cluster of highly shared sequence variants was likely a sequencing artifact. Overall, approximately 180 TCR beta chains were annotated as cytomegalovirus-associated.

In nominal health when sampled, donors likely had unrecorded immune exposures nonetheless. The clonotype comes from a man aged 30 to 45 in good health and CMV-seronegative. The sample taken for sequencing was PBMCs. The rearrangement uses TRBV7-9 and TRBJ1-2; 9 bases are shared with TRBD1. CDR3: CASSLTYTGGSGMDGYTF. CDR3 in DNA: TGTGCCAGCAGCTTAACATATACAGGGGGCTCTGGGATGGATGGCTACACCTTC.